A single sample gave rise to the 25 T cell receptor beta chains below, sequenced in a study of graft-versus-host responses after intestinal transplantation. The method was immunoSEQ multiplex PCR; TCRdb's version includes in-frame clones alone and lacks a portion of them. The sample carries around 29,000 clones, roughly nine tenths recorded once. The material sequenced was PBMCs, taken nearly 470 days after intestinal transplantation. The receptors shown here come from a human patient who received an intestinal transplant, so some T cells may come from the graft donor.

This sequence joins TRBV9 and TRBJ2-1; possibly TRBD1 for D (6 bases). Germline lookup yields CDR1 SGDLS and CDR2 YYNGEE. V was pared by 3 bases and J by 4 bases, with 11 bases between. CDR3 length equals 14 residues. The CDR3, as DNA: TGTGCCAGCAGCGGCCCCGGACAGTACAATGAGCAGTTCTTC. Residues: CASSGPGQYNEQFF. The full variable domain, completed using reference TRBV9 and TRBJ2-1, is DSGVTQTPKHLITATGQRVTLRCSPRSGDLSVYWYQQSLDQGLQFLIQYYNGEERAKGNILERFSAQQFPDLHSELNLSSLELGDSALYFCASSGPGQYNEQFFGPGTRLTVL.

The J gene is TRBJ1-1, the V gene TRBV7-6; unclear D gene. The CDR3 extends over 16 amino acids. V gave up 3 bases and J gave up 0 bases, with 14 bases separating them. The V gene's germline CDR1 is SGHVS and CDR2 FNYEAQ. The CDR3 spells CASSFFRDTMNTEAFF. The CDR3 DNA is TGTGCCAGCAGCTTTTTTAGGGATACAATGAACACTGAAGCTTTCTTT.

The chain joins TRBV7-9 to TRBJ1-1, with D uncertain. Trimming cost V 1 base and J 5 bases, with 14 bases left between them. Looked up from germline, CDR1 is SEHNR and CDR2 is FQNEAQ (reference sequence). The CDR3 runs 15 residues. The CDR3 loop reads CASSLGARGGTEAFF. Here the CDR3 DNA reads TGTGCCAGCAGCTTAGGAGCCCGGGGAGGGACTGAAGCTTTCTTT.

This clone counts as medium-sized. The chain is built from TRBV19 and TRBJ1-1, with D possibly being TRBD1 (5 bases). V shed 7 bases and J shed 8 bases, with 17 bases lying between them. Germline values: CDR1 LNHDA, CDR2 SQIVND (reference sequence). This CDR3 comprises 13 residues. The CDR3: CASKGVRPGEAFF. The CDR3 DNA follows: TGTGCCAGTAAAGGGGTCCGACCCGGGGAAGCTTTCTTT.

The chain couples TRBV6-5 to TRBJ1-5, with D possibly being TRBD1 (5 bases). Trimming pared 6 bases from V and 3 bases from J, leaving 12 bases between. CDR1 and CDR2 from the germline V gene are MNHEY and SVGAGI. The CDR3 is 14 residues long. CDR3 in DNA: TGTGCCAGCAGCCAGACAGTAACCAATCAGCCCCAGCATTTT. Protein product: CASSQTVTNQPQHF.

As DNA, the CDR3 is TGCAGCGTTGAAGCACCAGGGTCGCAGTTCTTC. It yields the protein CSVEAPGSQFF. J is TRBJ2-1 and V is TRBV29-1; tentatively, D is TRBD1 (5 bases). V lost 1 base and J 12 bases, leaving 10 bases between the germline ends. This CDR3 region has 11 residues. Germline V gene sequence: CDR1 SQVTM, CDR2 ANQGSEA.

The J gene is TRBJ2-6, the V gene TRBV15; TRBD1 might be the D (5 bases). Germline-derived CDR1 and CDR2 are LNHNV and YYDKDF (reference sequence). V dropped 3 bases and J dropped 0 bases, with 6 bases sitting between them. This CDR3 has 15 amino acids. CDR3 sequence reads: CATSRDNSGANVLTF. The DNA of the CDR3 is TGTGCCACCAGCAGGGACAACTCTGGGGCCAACGTCCTGACTTTC.

The V gene is TRBV28, the J gene TRBJ2-7; 9 nucleotides agree with TRBD1. Germline V gene data show CDR1 as MDHEN and CDR2 as SYDVKM. Trimming took 3 bases from V and 1 from J; bases not matched to a gene: 4. The CDR3 is made up of 15 amino acids. DNA of the CDR3: TGTGCCAGCAGTTTGGCCGGGACAGGGTCCTACGAGCAGTACTTC. Protein: CASSLAGTGSYEQYF.

As regards this clone: A read error may produce the germline difference seen at one junction end. The rearrangement joins TRBV6-4 to TRBJ2-7; TRBD2 agrees at 7 bases. The CDR3 is 11 residues long. Germline CDR1 and CDR2: MRHNA and SNTAGT. Here the CDR3 reads CASTQTGGKSF. The DNA of the CDR3 is TGTGCCAGCACCCAAACCGGGGGGAAGAGCTTC.

This sequence joins TRBV18 and TRBJ2-3, with 8 positions matching TRBD2. The junction had 5 bases not matched to a gene; V was cut back by 0 bases and J by 0 bases. The CDR3 totals 17 residues. Germline CDR1 reads KGHSH; CDR2 reads LQKENI. The CDR3 bases are TGTGCCAGCTCACCACCTACTAGCGGAACTAGCACAGATACGCAGTATTTT. Residues: CASSPPTSGTSTDTQYF. The full variable domain, rest sourced from reference TRBV18 and TRBJ2-3, is NAGVMQNPRHLVRRRGQEARLRCSPMKGHSHVYWYRQLPEEGLKFMVYLQKENIIDESGMPKERFSAEFPKEGPSILRIQQVVRGDSAAYFCASSPPTSGTSTDTQYFGPGTRLTVL.

This clone was counted between two and nine times. The junction departs from germline at one end; a sequencing error may be responsible. CDR3 coding DNA: TGTGCCAGCAGCTTTCTCAGACAGGGATCCACCTGGGAGCTGTTTTTT. It specifies CASSFLRQGSTWELFF. J is TRBJ2-2 and V is TRBV7-8, with 7 bases fitting TRBD1. This CDR3 is 16 amino acids long. CDR1 is SGHVS and CDR2 is FQNEAQ in the germline V gene.

The chain joins TRBV6-1 to TRBJ2-5, with 8 bases lining up with TRBD1. Germline CDR1 reads MNHNS; CDR2 reads SASEGT. This CDR3 spans 13 amino acids. V was clipped by 8 bases and J by 5 bases; unmatched bases: 7. The CDR3 reads CASRTGRTETQYF. CDR3 DNA: TGTGCCAGCCGGACAGGGCGGACGGAGACCCAGTACTTC.

This chain joins TRBV5-6 and TRBJ2-4, with 7 bases identical to TRBD1. The CDR3 consists of 16 residues. Germline CDR1 is SGHDT and CDR2 is YYEEEE. The trim removed 4 bases at V and 0 bases at J, leaving 7 bases unmatched. The CDR3 loop is CASSVGQRIAKNIQYF. The CDR3 DNA sequence: TGTGCCAGCAGCGTGGGACAGAGAATAGCCAAAAACATTCAGTACTTC.

This clone was detected once. The V gene is TRBV19, the J gene TRBJ1-1; the match to TRBD1 covers 7 bases. Germline V gene lookup returns CDR1 LNHDA and CDR2 SQIVND (reference sequence). The junction had 2 bases not matched to a gene; V was cut back by 6 bases and J by 1 base. This CDR3 region has 13 residues. CDR3 DNA sequence: TGTGCCAGTAGGGGGACAGAGAACACTGAAGCTTTCTTT. This gives the protein CASRGTENTEAFF.

The chain employs TRBV20-1 and TRBJ1-1, with D unclear. The CDR3 covers 11 residues. Germline V gene sequence: CDR1 DFQATT, CDR2 SNEGSKA (reference sequence). The CDR3 coding sequence is TGCAGCTTTATCCATAGGTGGGAAGCTTTCTTT. As protein: CSFIHRWEAFF.

This chain links TRBV19 with TRBJ2-1; D ambiguous. This CDR3 has 13 amino acids. Per germline, CDR1 LNHDA and CDR2 SQIVND (reference sequence). V dropped 0 bases and J dropped 4 bases, with 4 bases sitting between them. CDR3 DNA: TGTGCCAGTAGTATAGATCATTACAATGAGCAGTTCTTC. Residues: CASSIDHYNEQFF.

This chain uses TRBV18 with TRBJ2-1; 10 bases line up with TRBD1. V shed 3 bases and J 5 bases; nucleotides not matched to a gene: 16. The CDR3 has 19 residues. Germline V gene sequence: CDR1 KGHSH, CDR2 LQKENI. The CDR3 region has the DNA TGTGCCAGCTCACCCTCCCGGGACAGGGGCATTTTTACTAACAATGAGCAGTTCTTC. It is translated as CASSPSRDRGIFTNNEQFF.

The chain links TRBV19 to TRBJ2-7; D might be TRBD2 (6 bases). Germline V gene data show CDR1 as LNHDA and CDR2 as SQIVND (reference sequence). The CDR3 consists of 12 residues. Trimming removed 5 bases from V and 7 bases from J, with 12 bases in between. Here the CDR3 reads CASSPSEREQYF. The CDR3 bases are TGTGCCAGTAGTCCTAGCGAACGGGAGCAGTACTTC.

The chain has TRBV5-1 and TRBJ2-7; D call uncertain. The CDR3 loop spans 14 amino acids. CDR1 and CDR2 from the germline V gene are SGHRS and YFSETQ. Trimming pared 0 bases from V and 2 bases from J, leaving 9 bases between. The CDR3 DNA is TGCGCCAGCAGCTTGGTTGCGGAAACCTACGAGCAGTACTTC. Amino acids: CASSLVAETYEQYF. The whole variable domain, remainder taken from reference TRBV5-1 and TRBJ2-7, is KAGVTQTPRYLIKTRGQQVTLSCSPISGHRSVSWYQQTPGQGLQFLFEYFSETQRNKGNFPGRFSGRQFSNSRSEMNVSTLELGDSALYLCASSLVAETYEQYFGPGTRLTVT.

The genes are TRBV7-2 and TRBJ2-3; the match to TRBD2 covers 9 bases. Germline V gives CDR1 SGHTA, CDR2 FQGNSA. V was clipped by 2 bases and J by 1 base; unmatched bases: 4. The CDR3 is 16 amino acids. Written as DNA, the CDR3 is TGTGCCAGCAGCTTAAGGACTAGCGCCGGCACAGATACGCAGTATTTT. Translated, it gives CASSLRTSAGTDTQYF.

In regard to this clone: The identical CDR3 is also encoded by other nucleotide sequences in the sample. This rearrangement joins TRBV19 to TRBJ1-2; perhaps TRBD1 as D (6 bases). CDR1 LNHDA and CDR2 SQIVND come from the germline V gene (reference sequence). V lost 6 bases and J lost 2, with 19 bases in between. The CDR3 extends over 16 amino acids. This CDR3 is CASRSDRDNRNYGYTF. Written as DNA, the CDR3 is TGTGCCAGTAGATCAGATCGGGACAATCGGAACTATGGCTACACCTTC.

The genes are TRBV5-4 and TRBJ1-1, with D unclear. The V gene's germline CDR1 is SGHNT and CDR2 YYREEE (reference sequence). The CDR3 extends over 11 amino acids. Trimming removed 5 bases from V and 6 bases from J, with 8 bases in between. CDR3 DNA: TGTGCCAGCAGAGGAGGCGCTGAAGCTTTCTTT. This encodes CASRGGAEAFF.

V usage is TRBV29-1 and J usage is TRBJ1-2, with 7 positions matching TRBD1. The CDR3 is made up of 15 amino acids. Germline CDR1 and CDR2: SQVTM and ANQGSEA. J lost 4 bases, V lost 4 bases, and 12 bases had no gene match. CDR3 amino acids: CSVGRPTGVGYGYTF. The DNA of the CDR3 is TGCAGCGTTGGAAGACCCACAGGGGTTGGCTATGGCTACACCTTC.

The chain links TRBV4-3 to TRBJ1-5; 7 bases fit TRBD1. This CDR3 is built from 15 residues. Germline-derived CDR1 and CDR2 are LGHNA and YSLEER. J gave up 0 bases and V 4 bases, and 3 bases lay outside the gene matches. The CDR3 spells CASSRTGNSNQPQHF. CDR3 DNA sequence: TGCGCCAGCAGCCGGACAGGCAATAGCAATCAGCCCCAGCATTTT.

This clone came up a few times. The chain links TRBV2 to TRBJ1-1; D call uncertain. This CDR3 region has 15 residues. V dropped 1 base and J dropped 0 bases, with 9 bases sitting between them. Germline loops: CDR1 SNHLY, CDR2 FYNNEI. The CDR3 protein is CASSEGRALNTEAFF. CDR3 bases: TGTGCCAGCAGTGAAGGGAGGGCATTGAACACTGAAGCTTTCTTT.